Following are 3 T cell receptor beta chains from one sample sequenced in a study of OX40 agonist ivuxolimab in advanced cancers. The assay was immunoSEQ multiplex PCR, and TCRdb's table has in-frame clones only and misses some. Here the sample spans around 90,000 clones, 80% to 90% being singletons. Sequenced here: CD4+ or CD8+ T cells sorted from blood, sampled in a trial of the OX40 agonist ivuxolimab. These receptors came from an adult with an advanced solid tumor such as melanoma, head and neck, liver or kidney cancer.

CDR3 residues: CASSYDRVTYNEQFF. The CDR3 DNA is TGTGCCAGCAGTTACGACAGGGTCACCTACAATGAGCAGTTCTTC. This sequence joins TRBV6-4 and TRBJ2-1; 7 positions agree with TRBD1. The CDR3 covers 15 residues. The trim removed 5 bases at V and 2 bases at J, leaving 6 bases unmatched. The germline V gene has CDR1 MRHNA and CDR2 SNTAGT.

The chain couples TRBV19 to TRBJ2-1; 7 bases match TRBD2. There are 16 residues in the CDR3. Germline V gene data show CDR1 as LNHDA and CDR2 as SQIVND (reference sequence). V lost 4 bases, J lost 1 base, and 7 bases stayed unmatched. The CDR3 DNA is TGTGCCAGTAGTAGATTTGCGGGAGTTTCCTACAATGAGCAGTTCTTC. This codes for CASSRFAGVSYNEQFF.

The chain carries TRBV14 and TRBJ1-1; a weak D match, TRBD1 (5 bases). The V end lost 4 bases, the J end lost 5 bases, and 14 bases lay between the germline ends. The germline V gene has CDR1 SGHDN and CDR2 FVKESK. CDR3 length equals 14 residues. The CDR3 protein is CASSLEGWGTEAFF. DNA for the CDR3: TGTGCCAGCAGCCTGGAGGGATGGGGGACTGAAGCTTTCTTT.